This T cell receptor (beta chain) is drawn from a study of vaccination effects on CD4 cells after COVID-19 (dated by TCRdb to 2021 to 2024). The study in broad terms: Post-vaccine samples across the study were collected a median of 72 days after the second dose, with a range of 14 to 241. SARS-CoV-2 spike-specific CD4+ TCR repertoires from before and after mRNA vaccination were compared in COVID-19 convalescent patients and in infection-naive vaccine recipients. The Oncomine TCR Beta short-read assay on an Illumina iSeq 100 was used to sequence cultures from other donors in the study. Altogether, around eleven COVID-19 convalescent patients and a few SARS-CoV-2-naive healthy vaccine recipients made up the full study.

The library was prepared using the immunoSEQ multiplex PCR assay. DNA from the cultured, isolated CD4+ T cells was subjected to TCR beta CDR3 sequencing. Concerning the study's data processing: Non-productive TCR sequences were removed and reads were trimmed to the CDR3 region, keeping CDR3s of at least 7 amino acids. The MANAFEST web app was used to pick out antigen-specific clonotypes by comparing their expansion in peptide wells with that in reference cultures. Positive clones required FDR<0.05 expansion versus reference and all other wells, odds ratio above 5, and frequency above 0.1% in two replicate wells. Cross-reactive clonotypes were defined as significantly expanded in SARS-CoV-2 spike wells and in at least one common cold coronavirus spike condition. CDR3 similarity was assessed by Levenshtein distance using the stringdist R package, and unrooted trees were constructed with ape in R 3.6.1. TCRdb provides this immuneACCESS table in a form limited to in-frame rearrangements. Some clones are lacking; in checked studies, under half of them reflect an unresolved V gene, and why the rest are absent is not known. Clonal size and the V and J genes are those of that table, whereas D and trimming came from the DNA. The sample includes over 30,000 clones, with approximately 78% observed a single time. Approximately 1.5% of the sample comes from the top ten.

In the ViraFEST assay, PBMC were stimulated with viral peptide pools, and antigen-specific CD4+ T cell clonotypes were then identified by expansion using TCR sequencing. After around 10 days of culture, CD4+ T cells were isolated with the EasySep CD4+ T cell isolation kit. Each participant got two doses of an mRNA SARS-CoV-2 vaccine, either BNT162b2 or mRNA-1273. None of the healthy vaccine recipients had a prior SARS-CoV-2 infection, which was confirmed by nucleocapsid antibody tests that came back negative both before and after vaccination. Two million PBMC per well were cultured with around 9.8 ug/ml peptides in IMDM containing 5% human AB serum, about 9.6 IU/ml IL-2 and gentamicin. Half of the culture medium was replaced with fresh IL-2-containing medium on days 3 and 7. Unless otherwise noted, each peptide stimulation condition was cultured in triplicate wells. Using Ficoll-Paque Plus gradient centrifugation, PBMC were separated from whole blood and then either used fresh or cryopreserved at -140C. The spike proteins of SARS-CoV-2 and of the common cold coronaviruses HCoV-NL63, HCoV-OC43 and HCoV-229E were spanned by overlapping peptide pools. The QIAamp micro DNA kit was used to extract genomic DNA from the cultured CD4+ T cells.

To note about this clone: Its antigen remains unidentified. No base qualities exist here, and no much larger clone lies one base off it.

What the work shows at the level of the full study, not this receptor alone: Clones induced by infection and clones induced by vaccination both contracted markedly at late timepoints after vaccination, which fits with T cell responses waning over time. Limitations of the study were the small number of convalescent patients and the absence of early post-infection timepoints. Among healthy vaccine recipients, nearly all vaccine-induced clones were SARS-CoV-2 mono-reactive, and just 1 of 255 was cross-reactive with common cold coronaviruses.

The origin of this receptor is a human donor who received a COVID-19 vaccine. Some clones in this sample may be carry-over from other donors' samples. The sequenced sample was CD4+ T cells from PBMCs cultured with HCoV-NL63 spike peptides, obtained after COVID-19 vaccination. The meaning of the sample's cell subset or site label: HCoV-NL63 spike overlapping peptide pool stimulation.

The DNA reads as follows: TGTGCCAGCAGCTTTAACCGGGGCTCTGGAAACACCATATATTTT. It specifies CASSFNRGSGNTIYF. Rearrangement joined TRBV7-2 to TRBJ1-3, with an unclear D gene assignment. Via the germline V gene, CDR1 is SGHTA and CDR2 FQGNSA. The CDR3, cysteine through phenylalanine, is 15 amino acids long. Of all the DNA, just the CDR3 is kept, 45 bases in frame from base 1. Trimming at the junction amounts to 3 bases on V and 0 bases on J, and the germline ends lie 9 bases apart.